These T cell receptor beta chains were read from a single sample in a study of OX40 agonist ivuxolimab in advanced cancers. Sequencing used immunoSEQ multiplex PCR; TCRdb keeps in-frame clones, though not all of them. The sample lists some 70,000 clones; roughly 82% were seen once. This specimen consisted of CD4+ or CD8+ T cells sorted from blood, obtained in a trial of the OX40 agonist ivuxolimab. Receptor source: an adult with an advanced solid tumor such as melanoma, head and neck, liver or kidney cancer. The conserved cysteine and the conserved F or W are not part of the CDR3 here. Fields, in order: J gene, CDR3 length, V gene, CDR3 protein.

TRBJ2-1 | 11 | TRBV10-3 | AISESREDEQF
TRBJ2-1 | 15 | TRBV11-2 | ASSFHLADLSYNEQF
TRBJ1-1 | 12 | TRBV7-9 | ASSLIGMNTEAF
TRBJ2-5 | 12 | TRBV7-2 | ASRNPVAQETQY
TRBJ1-4 | 13 | TRBV25-1 | ASSEYRATNEKLF
TRBJ2-7 | 13 | TRBV2 | ASSGTGQRFGEQY
TRBJ1-4 | 14 | TRBV15 | ATSKQDTGGREKLF
TRBJ1-1 | 11 | TRBV6-6 | ASSYVAGTEAF
TRBJ1-5 | 13 | TRBV7-2 | ASSLDLGGNQPQH
TRBJ1-5 | 11 | TRBV11-2 | ASSLDRAAPQH
TRBJ1-5 | 12 | TRBV4-2 | ASSQDTGYQPQH
TRBJ1-1 | 10 | TRBV7-9 | ASSPSPTEAF
TRBJ2-7 | 12 | TRBV2 | ASRRGPPGEEQY
TRBJ1-1 | 11 | TRBV27 | ASSLLSGRDAF